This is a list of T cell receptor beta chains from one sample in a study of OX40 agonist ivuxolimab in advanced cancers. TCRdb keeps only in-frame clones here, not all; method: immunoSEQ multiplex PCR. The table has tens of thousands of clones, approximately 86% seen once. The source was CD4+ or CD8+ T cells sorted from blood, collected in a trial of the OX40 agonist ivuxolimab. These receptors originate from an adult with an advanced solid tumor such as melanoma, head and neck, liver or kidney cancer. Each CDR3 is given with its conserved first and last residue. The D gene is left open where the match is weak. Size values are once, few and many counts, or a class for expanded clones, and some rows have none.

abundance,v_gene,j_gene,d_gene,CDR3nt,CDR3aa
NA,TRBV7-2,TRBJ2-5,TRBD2,TGTGCCAGCAGCTTTGGACTAGCGGGAGGTAGGGAGACCCAGTACTTC,CASSFGLAGGRETQYF
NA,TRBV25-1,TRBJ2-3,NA,TGTGCCAGCAGTGAAGGGGCGACCGGACTACCTAGCACAGATACGCAGTATTTT,CASSEGATGLPSTDTQYF
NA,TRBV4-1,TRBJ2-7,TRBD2,TGCGCCAGCAGCCAAGCTAAAGGGGTTAACGGGAGGGCCCACGAGCAGTACTTC,CASSQAKGVNGRAHEQYF
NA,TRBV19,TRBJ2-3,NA,TGTGCCAGTAGTCCCTCGGACGGGATAGGAGGCACAGATACGCAGTATTTT,CASSPSDGIGGTDTQYF
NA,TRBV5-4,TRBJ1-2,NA,TGTGCCAGCAGCTTGGAAAACCGTAACTATGGCTACACCTTC,CASSLENRNYGYTF
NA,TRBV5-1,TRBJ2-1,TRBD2,TGCGCCAGCAGCTTGGAGGCTAGCGGATACAATGAGCAGTTCTTC,CASSLEASGYNEQFF
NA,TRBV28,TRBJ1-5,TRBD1,TGTGCCAGCAGACCCGCTCGGCCCCGGGACAGAAGGTTTATACAACCCAATCAGCCCCAGCATTTT,CASRPARPRDRRFIQPNQPQHF
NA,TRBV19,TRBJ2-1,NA,TGTGCCAGTAGTATAAGTATGGGAGCCTACAATGAGCAGTTCTTC,CASSISMGAYNEQFF
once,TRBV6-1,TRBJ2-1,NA,TGTGCCAGCCATCCCTACAATGAGCAGTTCTTC,CASHPYNEQFF
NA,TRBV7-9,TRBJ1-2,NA,TGTGCCAGCAGCTCCTCGACGGCAAACTATGGCTACACCTTC,CASSSSTANYGYTF
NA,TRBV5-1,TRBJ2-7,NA,TGCGCCAGCAGCCGTATGCCCCCTCAGGGCGAGCAGTACTTC,CASSRMPPQGEQYF
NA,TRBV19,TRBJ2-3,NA,TGTGCCAGTAGAGTTTCGGGCACAGATACGCAGTATTTT,CASRVSGTDTQYF
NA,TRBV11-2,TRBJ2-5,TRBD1,TGTGCCAGCAGCTTAACCACAGGGGGGGAGACCCAGTACTTC,CASSLTTGGETQYF
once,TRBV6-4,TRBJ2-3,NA,TGTGCCAGCAGCGCCTTGAAACACAGGTGCACAGATACGCAGTATTTT,CASSALKHRCTDTQYF
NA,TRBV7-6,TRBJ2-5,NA,TGTGCCAGCAGCTTAAGCACAGCCCAAGAGACCCAGTACTTC,CASSLSTAQETQYF
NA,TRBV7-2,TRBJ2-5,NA,TGTGCCAGCAGCCCAAGGCGGGGAAGCGGGGAGACCCAGTACTTC,CASSPRRGSGETQYF
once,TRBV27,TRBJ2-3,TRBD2,TGTGCCAGCAGATTGGCGGGGGGGGGTGATACGCAGTATTTT,CASRLAGGGDTQYF
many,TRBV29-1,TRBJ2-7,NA,TGCAGCGTTTTACAGGGTTACTCCTACGAGCAGTACTTC,CSVLQGYSYEQYF
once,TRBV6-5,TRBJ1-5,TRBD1,TGTGCCAGCAGCTGGGGGACAGGAGTAGGACAGCCCCAGCATTTT,CASSWGTGVGQPQHF
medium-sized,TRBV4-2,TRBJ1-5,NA,TGTGCCAGCAGCCAAGATTGGGGTTCTCAGCCCCAGCATTTT,CASSQDWGSQPQHF
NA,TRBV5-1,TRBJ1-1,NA,TGCGCCAGCAGCTTGACGGTTGAGAGAAACACTGAAGCTTTCTTT,CASSLTVERNTEAFF
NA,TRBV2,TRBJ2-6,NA,TGTGCCAGCACCAGGGTTGGGGCCAACGTCCTGACTTTC,CASTRVGANVLTF
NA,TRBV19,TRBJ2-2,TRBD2,TGTGCCAGTAGTCTAGCGGCCACATGGACCGGGGAGCTGTTTTTT,CASSLAATWTGELFF
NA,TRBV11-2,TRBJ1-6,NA,TGTGCCAGCAGCTCCTACCCGCAGGGTAAGAGTGATTCTCACTTT,CASSSYPQGKSDSHF
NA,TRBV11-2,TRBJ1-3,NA,TGTGCCAGCAGCCCCAGGGGTAGGAGCACCATATATTTT,CASSPRGRSTIYF
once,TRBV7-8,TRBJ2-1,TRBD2,TGTGCCAGCAGCTTATCCCCGGGGGGGCCCGGTGAGCAGTTCTTC,CASSLSPGGPGEQFF
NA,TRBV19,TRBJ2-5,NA,TGTGCCAGTAGTATGGCTAGCAGCCAAGAGACCCAGTACTTC,CASSMASSQETQYF
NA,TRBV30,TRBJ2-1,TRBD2,TGTGCCTGGATTACAACGGGACTAGCGGGAAACTACAATGAGCAGTTCTTC,CAWITTGLAGNYNEQFF
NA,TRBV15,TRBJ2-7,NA,TGTGCCACCAGCAGAGAGGTTGGCCAGGCCCACGAGCAGTACTTC,CATSREVGQAHEQYF
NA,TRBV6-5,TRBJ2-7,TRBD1,TGTGCCAGCAGAACGCGGGACAGGGGTTCCTACGAGCAGTACTTC,CASRTRDRGSYEQYF
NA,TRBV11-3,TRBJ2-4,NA,TGTGCCAGCAGCTTAGATCCGGCCGGCATTCAGTACTTC,CASSLDPAGIQYF
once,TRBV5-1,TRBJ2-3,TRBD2,TGCGCCAGCAGCTTGGCTAGCGGGTACGATACGCAGTATTTT,CASSLASGYDTQYF
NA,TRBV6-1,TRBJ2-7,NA,TGTGCCACCCTCTCAGGGGGGGCCTACGAGCAGTACTTC,CATLSGGAYEQYF
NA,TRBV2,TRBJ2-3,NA,TGTGCCAGCAGTCTGAACGGAGGTCCCACAGATACGCAGTATTTT,CASSLNGGPTDTQYF
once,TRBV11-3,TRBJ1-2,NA,TGTGCCAGCAGCTTAGTAGGTGTCGTCAGGGTGGGTGGCTACACCTTC,CASSLVGVVRVGGYTF
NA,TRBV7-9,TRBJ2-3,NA,TGTGCCAGCAGCTTAGGGACCAGCACAGATACGCAGTATTTT,CASSLGTSTDTQYF